Below, one T cell receptor beta chain is given with its context. The CDR3 has 17 amino acids. V gave up 0 bases and J gave up 4 bases, with 18 bases separating them. Looked up from germline, CDR1 is MGHRA and CDR2 is YSYEKL. The entry originates in a study of graft-versus-host responses after intestinal transplantation. For the study at large: Uniformly, recipients were administered anti-thymocyte globulin induction with subsequent tacrolimus and steroids for two to three years.

Data came from immunoSEQ multiplex PCR; TCRdb stores just in-frame clones and leaves some out. The table has some 23,000 clones, approximately 95% seen once; the top ten hold 0.45% to 0.65%. This material consisted of PBMCs, taken 156 days after intestinal transplant. The V and J genes are TRBV4-1 and TRBJ1-2, with a tentative D call TRBD1 (5 bases). The sequence was collected from a human patient who received an intestinal transplant, so some T cells may come from the graft donor. DNA of the CDR3: TGCGCCAGCAGCCAAGACCCTAGACAGCTGGGGATCTATGGCTACACCTTC. Residues: CASSQDPRQLGIYGYTF.